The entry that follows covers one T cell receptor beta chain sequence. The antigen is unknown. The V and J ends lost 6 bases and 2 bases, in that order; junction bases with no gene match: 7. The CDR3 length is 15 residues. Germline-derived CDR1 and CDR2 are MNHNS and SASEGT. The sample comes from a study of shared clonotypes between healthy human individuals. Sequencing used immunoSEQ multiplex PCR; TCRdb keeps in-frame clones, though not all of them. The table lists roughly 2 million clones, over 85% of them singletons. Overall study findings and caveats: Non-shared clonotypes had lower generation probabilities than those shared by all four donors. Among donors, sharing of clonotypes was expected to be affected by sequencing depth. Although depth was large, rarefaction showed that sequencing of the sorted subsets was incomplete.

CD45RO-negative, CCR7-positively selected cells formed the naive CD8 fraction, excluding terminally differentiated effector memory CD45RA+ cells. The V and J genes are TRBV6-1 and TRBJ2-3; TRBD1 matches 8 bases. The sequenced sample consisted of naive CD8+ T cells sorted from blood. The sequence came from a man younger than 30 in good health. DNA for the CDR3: TGTGCCAGCAGCTCACCGGGACAGGCCACAGATACGCAGTATTTT. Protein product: CASSSPGQATDTQYF.